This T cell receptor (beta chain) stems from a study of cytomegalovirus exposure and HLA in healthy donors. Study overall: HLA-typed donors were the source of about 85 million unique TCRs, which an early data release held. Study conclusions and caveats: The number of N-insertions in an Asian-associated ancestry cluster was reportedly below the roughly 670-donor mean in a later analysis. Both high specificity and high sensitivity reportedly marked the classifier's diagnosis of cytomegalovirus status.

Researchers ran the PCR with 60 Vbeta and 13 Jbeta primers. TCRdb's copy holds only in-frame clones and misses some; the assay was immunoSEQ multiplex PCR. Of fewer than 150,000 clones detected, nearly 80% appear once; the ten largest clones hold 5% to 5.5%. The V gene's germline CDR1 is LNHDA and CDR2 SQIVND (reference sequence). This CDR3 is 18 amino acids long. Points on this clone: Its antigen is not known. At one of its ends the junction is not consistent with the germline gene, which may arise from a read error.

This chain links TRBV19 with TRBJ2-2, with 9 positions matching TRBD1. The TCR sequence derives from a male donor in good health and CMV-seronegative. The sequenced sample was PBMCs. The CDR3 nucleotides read TGTGCCAGTAGTTTCGTAAGGGACAGGGTGCCATACACGGGGGAGCTGTTTTTT. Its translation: CASSFVRDRVPYTGELFF.